This T cell receptor beta chain was obtained from a study of cytotoxic CD8 clonotypes in ibrutinib-treated CLL. Regarding this clone: Its antigen is not identified.

Profiling relied on immunoSEQ multiplex PCR, and the TCRdb table lists in-frame clones only, not all of them. The sample yields about 130,000 clones, 70% to 90% seen once. General study findings and limits: The study found public clonotypes uncommon, contracting or stable on treatment. Against age-matched healthy donors, baseline clonality ran higher and tracked circulating CD8+ T-cell counts.

CDR3 size: 13 residues. Trimming took off 5 bases at V and 7 bases at J, with 15 bases between the two ends. Germline V gene data show CDR1 as SQVTM and CDR2 as ANQGSEA. The source was PBMCs, collected after 24 months of ibrutinib treatment. The TCR comes from a human donor with chronic lymphocytic leukemia. The rearrangement joins TRBV29-1 to TRBJ1-5, with D tentatively TRBD1 (6 bases). Here the CDR3 reads CSVLQGSGQPQHF. Written as DNA, the CDR3 is TGCAGCGTTCTTCAGGGGTCCGGCCAGCCCCAGCATTTT.